The rows below give T cell receptor beta chains drawn from one sample of a study of blood T cell repertoires in COVID-19. The repertoire was sequenced with immunoSEQ multiplex PCR; TCRdb's copy has only in-frame clones and lacks some. The data hold about 95,000 clones, with 84% observed a single time. Sequences were obtained from peripheral blood. The origin of the receptors is a human donor in a cohort sampled during active COVID-19. CDR3s include the opening cysteine and the closing phenylalanine or tryptophan. A row's size may be missing; if present it is once, few, many or a size class.

TRBV10-3 once CAISDRVTEAFF
TRBV6-6 NA CASSYADLGTQYF
TRBV28 once CASTHSSGSPGNNEQFF
TRBV18 NA CASSPEGLGNQPQHF
TRBV21-1 once CASSSSPGQGNEQYF
TRBV28 few CASSPGGMNTEAFF
TRBV24-1 NA CATSDFTGQGFYEQYF
TRBV6-5 NA CASSYLQDSPLHF
TRBV18 NA CASSRLGQGAYEQYF
TRBV13 NA CASSRTGWPEAFF
TRBV18 few CASSPVGRGANYGYTF
TRBV20-1 NA CSASTGGPKMNEQFF
TRBV27 NA CASSLLPGTGVGGAEAFF
TRBV6-5 NA CASSYSGRGNTEAFF
TRBV6-5 NA CAGGTGFGEKLFF
TRBV10-3 NA CAIRDRVLNTEAFF
TRBV15 NA CATSRDVSSGSLGSRTDTQYF
TRBV9 NA CASSAGRPGQPEQYF
TRBV6-2/TRBV6-3 NA CASSYGAGTSGKSHNEQFF
TRBV2 few CASSEGLVVETQYF
TRBV12-3/TRBV12-4 NA CASSSGRDTQYF
TRBV19 NA CASRDEHRGRVEQYF
TRBV4-2 NA CASSQDGLAGGGEQYF
TRBV6-2/TRBV6-3 few CASSYGVGRTRLSYEQYF
TRBV27 once CASSLSGTGISNQPQHF
TRBV10-2 NA CASSDFQERGFAGELFF
TRBV18 few CASSPPRSSGNTIYF
TRBV6-5 NA CASSYSYRAAEAFF
TRBV19 NA CASSPGGQTVGEQYF
TRBV6-6 NA CASSFSQGRDTQYF
TRBV5-6 NA CASSLAPRSEQYF
TRBV9 NA CASSRTRPDTQYF
TRBV28 NA CASSFFGSAGQNIQYF
TRBV27 NA CASSLRPPRDRYEQYF
TRBV5-6 NA CASRALGRGYEQYF
TRBV3-1/TRBV3-2 once CASSPHGTSNTEAFF
TRBV11-2 once CASSAGGNTEAFF
TRBV10-1 NA CASSGASGSYNEQFF
TRBV5-1 NA CASSLEGGPPDLNTEAFF
TRBV25-1 NA CASSVDRAYGYTF
TRBV7-8 few CASSQGTGSSYEQYF
TRBV4-3 NA CASSQKQGQKQYF
TRBV28 NA CATKAGVNTEAFF
TRBV6-2/TRBV6-3 NA CASSRTVNTEAFF
TRBV3-1/TRBV3-2 NA CASSQELAGAADTQYF
TRBV28 NA CASATGVGNQPQHF
TRBV5-1 NA CASSDGQGGTEAFF
TRBV15 NA CATSKGLAGTYEQYF
TRBV15 NA CATSRSAGTGEHEQFF
TRBV29-1 NA CSVDWPDRNTEAFF
TRBV29-1 NA CSVGRDSYEQYF
TRBV18 NA CASSPWTVPLKNIQYF
TRBV9 NA CASSGGQGTTEAFF
TRBV5-1 NA CASSLGAHNTEAFF
TRBV27 NA CASSGRGARADTQYF
TRBV15 NA CATSREHQGFEAFF
TRBV5-1 NA CASSLIWTGTYNEQFF